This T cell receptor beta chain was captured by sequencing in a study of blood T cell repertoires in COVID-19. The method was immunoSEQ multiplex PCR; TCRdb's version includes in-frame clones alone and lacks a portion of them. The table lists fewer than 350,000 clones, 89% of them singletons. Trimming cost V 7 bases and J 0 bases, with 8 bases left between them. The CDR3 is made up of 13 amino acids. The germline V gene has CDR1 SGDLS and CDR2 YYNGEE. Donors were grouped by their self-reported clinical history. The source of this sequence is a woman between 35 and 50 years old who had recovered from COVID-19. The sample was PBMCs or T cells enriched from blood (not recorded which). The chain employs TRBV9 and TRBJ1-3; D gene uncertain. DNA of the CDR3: TGTGCCAGCGAGGGCAGCTCTGGAAACACCATATATTTT. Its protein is CASEGSSGNTIYF.